This TCR beta chain was retrieved from a study of chemoradiotherapy in HPV16-positive cancers. On the study more broadly: Candidate HPV-specific clones and shared TCR motifs came from two HPV16-positive patients.

Comment on this clone: Its antigen is still unknown.

Samples were taken several times over chemoradiotherapy. This table comes from immunoSEQ multiplex PCR, and its TCRdb copy is limited to in-frame clones, with some not included. The repertoire holds around 62,000 clones, more than 70% seen once, with just over 4% in the top ten. General study points: During treatment, candidate HPV-specific clones and E7-related motifs expanded in tumor. The functional HPV-specific definition rests on just a couple of HPV16-positive patients.

This CDR3 spans 14 amino acids. V was pared by 2 bases and J by 3 bases, with 3 bases of the junction left unmatched. CDR1 is KGHSH and CDR2 is LQKENI in the germline V gene. The material was blood, obtained from a patient who underwent chemoradiotherapy. The rearrangement links TRBV18 to TRBJ1-2; 7 positions match TRBD1. The receptor comes from a human donor with HPV-associated anogenital cancer. CDR3 protein: CASSPGTEHYGYTF. In nucleotides, the CDR3 is TGTGCCAGCTCACCAGGGACAGAGCACTATGGCTACACCTTC.